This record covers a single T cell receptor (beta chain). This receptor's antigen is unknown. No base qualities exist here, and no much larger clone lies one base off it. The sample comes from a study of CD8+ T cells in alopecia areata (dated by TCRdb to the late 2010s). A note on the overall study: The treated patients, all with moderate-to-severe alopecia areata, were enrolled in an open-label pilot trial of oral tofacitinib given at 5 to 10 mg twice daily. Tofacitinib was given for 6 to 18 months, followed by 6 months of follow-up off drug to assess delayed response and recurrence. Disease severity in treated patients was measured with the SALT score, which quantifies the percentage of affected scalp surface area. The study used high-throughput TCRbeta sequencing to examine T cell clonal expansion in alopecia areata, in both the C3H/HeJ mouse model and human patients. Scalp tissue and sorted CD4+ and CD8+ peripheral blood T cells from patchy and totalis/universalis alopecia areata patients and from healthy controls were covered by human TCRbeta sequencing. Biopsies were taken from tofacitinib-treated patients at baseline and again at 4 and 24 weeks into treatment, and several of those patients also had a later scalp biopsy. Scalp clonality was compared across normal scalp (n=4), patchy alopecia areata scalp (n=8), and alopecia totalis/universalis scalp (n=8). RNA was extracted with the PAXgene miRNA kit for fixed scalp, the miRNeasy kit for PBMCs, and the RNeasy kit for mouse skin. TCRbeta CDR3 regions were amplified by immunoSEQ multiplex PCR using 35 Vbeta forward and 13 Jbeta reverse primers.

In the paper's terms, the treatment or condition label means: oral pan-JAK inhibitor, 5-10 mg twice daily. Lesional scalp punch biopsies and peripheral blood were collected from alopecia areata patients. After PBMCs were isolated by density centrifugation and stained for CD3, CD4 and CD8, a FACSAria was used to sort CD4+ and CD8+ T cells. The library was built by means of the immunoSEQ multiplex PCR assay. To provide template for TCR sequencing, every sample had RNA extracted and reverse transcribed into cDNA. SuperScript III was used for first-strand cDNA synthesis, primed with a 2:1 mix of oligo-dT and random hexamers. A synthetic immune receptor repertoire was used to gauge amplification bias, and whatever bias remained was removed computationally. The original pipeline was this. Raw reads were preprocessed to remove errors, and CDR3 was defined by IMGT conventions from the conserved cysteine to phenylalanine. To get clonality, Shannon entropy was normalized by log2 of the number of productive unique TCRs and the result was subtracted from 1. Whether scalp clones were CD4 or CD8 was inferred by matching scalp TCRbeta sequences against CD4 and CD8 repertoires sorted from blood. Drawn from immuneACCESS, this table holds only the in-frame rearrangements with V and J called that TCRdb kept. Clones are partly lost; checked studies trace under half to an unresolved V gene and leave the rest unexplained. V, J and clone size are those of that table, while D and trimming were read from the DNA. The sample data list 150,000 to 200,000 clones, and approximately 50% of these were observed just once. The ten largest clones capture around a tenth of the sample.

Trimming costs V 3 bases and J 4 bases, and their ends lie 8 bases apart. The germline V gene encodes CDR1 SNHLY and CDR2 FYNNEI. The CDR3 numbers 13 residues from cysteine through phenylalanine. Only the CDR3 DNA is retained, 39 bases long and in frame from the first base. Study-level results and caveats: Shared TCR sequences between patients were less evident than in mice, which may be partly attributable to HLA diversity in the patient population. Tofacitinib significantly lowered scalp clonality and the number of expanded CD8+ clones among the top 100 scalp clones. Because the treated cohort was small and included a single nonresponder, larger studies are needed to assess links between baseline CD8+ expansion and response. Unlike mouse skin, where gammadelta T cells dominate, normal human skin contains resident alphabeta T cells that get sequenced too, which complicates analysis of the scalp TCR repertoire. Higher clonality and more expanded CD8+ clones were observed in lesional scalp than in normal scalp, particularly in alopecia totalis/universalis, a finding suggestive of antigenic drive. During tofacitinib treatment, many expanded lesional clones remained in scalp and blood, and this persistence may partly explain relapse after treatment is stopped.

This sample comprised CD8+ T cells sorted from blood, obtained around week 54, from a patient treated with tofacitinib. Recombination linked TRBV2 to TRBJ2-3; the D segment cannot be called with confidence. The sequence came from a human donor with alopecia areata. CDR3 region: CASSDPGPDTQYF. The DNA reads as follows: TGTGCCAGCAGTGACCCAGGACCAGATACGCAGTATTTT.